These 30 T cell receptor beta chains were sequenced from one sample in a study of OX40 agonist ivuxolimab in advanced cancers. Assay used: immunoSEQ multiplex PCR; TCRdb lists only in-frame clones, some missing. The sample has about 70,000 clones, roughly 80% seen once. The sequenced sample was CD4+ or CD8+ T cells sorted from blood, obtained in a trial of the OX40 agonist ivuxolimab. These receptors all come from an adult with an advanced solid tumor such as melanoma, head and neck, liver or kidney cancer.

The CDR3 loop reads CASSLSPGQTYEQYF. CDR3 DNA sequence: TGTGCCAGCAGTTTATCTCCGGGACAGACCTACGAGCAGTACTTC. This chain uses TRBV27 with TRBJ2-7; 7 nucleotides match TRBD1. CDR1 is MNHEY and CDR2 is SMNVEV in the germline V gene (reference sequence). The CDR3 length is 15 residues. The trim removed 0 bases at V and 2 bases at J, leaving 4 bases unmatched.

This CDR3 reads CASSYAGTAYGYTF. The CDR3 DNA reads as TGTGCCAGCAGTTACGCCGGGACAGCCTATGGCTACACCTTC. This chain uses TRBV6-5 with TRBJ1-2; 7 bases match TRBD1. Germline V gene sequence: CDR1 MNHEY, CDR2 SVGAGI. The CDR3 is 14 amino acids. J was trimmed by 4 bases and V by 2 bases; bases with no gene match: 4.

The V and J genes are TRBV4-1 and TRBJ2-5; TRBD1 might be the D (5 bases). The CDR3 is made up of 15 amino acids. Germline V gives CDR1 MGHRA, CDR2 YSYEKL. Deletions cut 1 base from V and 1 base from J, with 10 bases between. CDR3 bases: TGCGCCAGCAGCCAAGGGACACAAGCCCAAGAGACCCAGTACTTC. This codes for CASSQGTQAQETQYF.

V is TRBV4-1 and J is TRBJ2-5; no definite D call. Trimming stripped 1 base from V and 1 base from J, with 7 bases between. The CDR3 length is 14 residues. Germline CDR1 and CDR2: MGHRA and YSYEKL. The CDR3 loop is CASSQGNRQETQYF. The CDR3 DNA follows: TGCGCCAGCAGCCAAGGGAACCGCCAAGAGACCCAGTACTTC.

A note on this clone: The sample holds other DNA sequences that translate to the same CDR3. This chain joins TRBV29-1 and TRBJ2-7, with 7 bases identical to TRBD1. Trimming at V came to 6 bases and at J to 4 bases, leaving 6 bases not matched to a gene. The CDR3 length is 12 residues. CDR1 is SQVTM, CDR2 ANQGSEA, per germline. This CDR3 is CSVRQGAYEQYF. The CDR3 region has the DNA TGCAGCGTCAGACAGGGAGCGTACGAGCAGTACTTC.

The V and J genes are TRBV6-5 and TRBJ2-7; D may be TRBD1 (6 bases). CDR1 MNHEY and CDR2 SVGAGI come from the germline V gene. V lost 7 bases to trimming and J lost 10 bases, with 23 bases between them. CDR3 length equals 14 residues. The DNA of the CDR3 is TGTGCCAGCATCCAGGGGACATCCTCCGGTGAACAGTACTTC. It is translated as CASIQGTSSGEQYF.

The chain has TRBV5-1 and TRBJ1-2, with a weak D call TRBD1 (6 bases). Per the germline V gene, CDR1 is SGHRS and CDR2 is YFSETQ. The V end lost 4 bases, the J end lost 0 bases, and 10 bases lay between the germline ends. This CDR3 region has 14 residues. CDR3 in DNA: TGCGCCAGCAGCCCTGGACAGACTAACTATGGCTACACCTTC. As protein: CASSPGQTNYGYTF.

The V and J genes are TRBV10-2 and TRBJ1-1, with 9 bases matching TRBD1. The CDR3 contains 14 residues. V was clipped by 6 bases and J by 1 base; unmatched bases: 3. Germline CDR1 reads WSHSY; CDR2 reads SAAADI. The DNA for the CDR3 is TGCGCCAGCAGAACAGGGGGCACGAACACTGAAGCTTTCTTT. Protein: CASRTGGTNTEAFF.

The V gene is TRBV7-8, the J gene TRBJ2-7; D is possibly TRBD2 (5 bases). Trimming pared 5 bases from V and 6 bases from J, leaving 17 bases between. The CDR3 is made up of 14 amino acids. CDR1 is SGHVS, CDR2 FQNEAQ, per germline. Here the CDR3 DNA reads TGTGCCAGCAGCCCGGTTTTCGTCCGGGGCGAGCAGTACTTC. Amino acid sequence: CASSPVFVRGEQYF. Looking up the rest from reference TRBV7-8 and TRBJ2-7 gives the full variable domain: GAGVSQSPRYKVAKRGQDVALRCDPISGHVSLFWYQQALGQGPEFLTYFQNEAQLDKSGLPSDRFFAERPEGSVSTLKIQRTQQEDSAVYLCASSPVFVRGEQYFGPGTRLTVT.

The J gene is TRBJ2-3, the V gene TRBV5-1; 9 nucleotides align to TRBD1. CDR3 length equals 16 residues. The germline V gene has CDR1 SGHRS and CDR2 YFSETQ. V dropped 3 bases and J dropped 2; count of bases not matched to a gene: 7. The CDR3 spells CASSSGTGLNTDTQYF. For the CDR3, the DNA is TGCGCCAGCAGCTCCGGGACAGGGCTAAACACAGATACGCAGTATTTT.

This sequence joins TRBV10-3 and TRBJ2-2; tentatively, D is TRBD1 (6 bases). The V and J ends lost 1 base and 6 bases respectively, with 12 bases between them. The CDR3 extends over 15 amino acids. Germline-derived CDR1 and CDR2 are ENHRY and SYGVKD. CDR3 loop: CAISELGQSPGELFF. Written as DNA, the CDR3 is TGTGCCATCAGTGAGTTAGGACAGAGTCCCGGGGAGCTGTTTTTT.

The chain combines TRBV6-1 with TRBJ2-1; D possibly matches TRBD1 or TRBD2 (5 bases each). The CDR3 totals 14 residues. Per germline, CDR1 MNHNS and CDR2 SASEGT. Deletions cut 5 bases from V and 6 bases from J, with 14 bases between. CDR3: CASSPRPGTNEQFF. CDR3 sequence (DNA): TGTGCCAGCAGTCCCCGGCCAGGGACCAATGAGCAGTTCTTC.

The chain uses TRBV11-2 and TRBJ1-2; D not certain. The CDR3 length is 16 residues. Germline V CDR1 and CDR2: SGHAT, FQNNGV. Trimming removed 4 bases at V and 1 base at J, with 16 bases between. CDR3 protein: CASSSRSRLGNYGYTF. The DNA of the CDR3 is TGTGCCAGCAGCTCTAGATCCCGCCTAGGTAACTATGGCTACACCTTC.

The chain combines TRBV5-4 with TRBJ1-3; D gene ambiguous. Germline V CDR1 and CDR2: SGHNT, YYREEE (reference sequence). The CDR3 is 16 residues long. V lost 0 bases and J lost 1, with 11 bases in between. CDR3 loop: CASSLEAARSGNTIYF. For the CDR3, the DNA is TGTGCCAGCAGCTTGGAGGCAGCTCGGTCTGGAAACACCATATATTTT.

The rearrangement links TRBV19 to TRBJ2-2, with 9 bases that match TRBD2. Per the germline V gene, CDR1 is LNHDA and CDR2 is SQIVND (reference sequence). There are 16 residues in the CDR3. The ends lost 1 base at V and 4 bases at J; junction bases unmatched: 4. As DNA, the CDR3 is TGTGCCAGTAGTATAGGGCTAGCGGGGATCACCGGGGAGCTGTTTTTT. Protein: CASSIGLAGITGELFF.

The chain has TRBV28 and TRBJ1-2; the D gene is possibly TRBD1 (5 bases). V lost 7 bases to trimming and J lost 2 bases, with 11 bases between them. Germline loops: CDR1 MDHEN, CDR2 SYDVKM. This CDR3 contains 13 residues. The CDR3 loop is CASNRAGNYGYTF. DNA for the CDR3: TGTGCCAGCAACCGAGCAGGGAACTATGGCTACACCTTC.

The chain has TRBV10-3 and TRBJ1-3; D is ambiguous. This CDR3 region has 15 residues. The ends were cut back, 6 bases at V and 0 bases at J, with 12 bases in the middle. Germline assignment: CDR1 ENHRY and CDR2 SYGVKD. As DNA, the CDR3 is TGTGCCATCAGAGCAATACAGCGCTCTGGAAACACCATATATTTT. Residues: CAIRAIQRSGNTIYF.

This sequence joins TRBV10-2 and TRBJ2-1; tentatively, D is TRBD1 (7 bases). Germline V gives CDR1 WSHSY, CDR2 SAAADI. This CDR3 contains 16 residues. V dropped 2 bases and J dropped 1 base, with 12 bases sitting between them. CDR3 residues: CASSEPGGSSYNEQFF. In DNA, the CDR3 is TGCGCCAGCAGTGAGCCAGGGGGGAGTTCCTACAATGAGCAGTTCTTC.

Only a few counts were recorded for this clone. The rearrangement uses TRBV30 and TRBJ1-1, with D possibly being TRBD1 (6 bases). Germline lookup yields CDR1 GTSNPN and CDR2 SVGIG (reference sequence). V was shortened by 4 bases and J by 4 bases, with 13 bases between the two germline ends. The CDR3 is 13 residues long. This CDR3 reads CAWTGQSFTEAFF. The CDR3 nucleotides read TGTGCCTGGACTGGACAGTCCTTCACTGAAGCTTTCTTT.

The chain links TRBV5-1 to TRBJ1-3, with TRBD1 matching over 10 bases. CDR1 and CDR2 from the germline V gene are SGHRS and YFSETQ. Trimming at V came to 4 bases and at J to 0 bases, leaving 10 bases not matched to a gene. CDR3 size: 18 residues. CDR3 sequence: CASSTRTGGSLSGNTIYF. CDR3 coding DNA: TGCGCCAGCAGCACCCGGACAGGGGGGTCCCTCTCTGGAAACACCATATATTTT.

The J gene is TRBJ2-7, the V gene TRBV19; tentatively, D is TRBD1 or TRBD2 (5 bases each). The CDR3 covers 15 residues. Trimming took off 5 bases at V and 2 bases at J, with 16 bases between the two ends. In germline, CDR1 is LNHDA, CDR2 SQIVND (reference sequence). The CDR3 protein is CASSFGAMRAYEQYF. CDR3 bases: TGTGCCAGTAGTTTCGGGGCAATGAGGGCCTACGAGCAGTACTTC.

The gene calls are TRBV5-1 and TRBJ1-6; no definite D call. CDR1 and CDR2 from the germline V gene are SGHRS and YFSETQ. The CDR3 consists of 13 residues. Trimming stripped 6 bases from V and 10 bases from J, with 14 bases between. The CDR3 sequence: CASMESSESPLHF. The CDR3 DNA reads TGCGCCAGCATGGAATCGAGTGAGTCACCCCTCCACTTT.

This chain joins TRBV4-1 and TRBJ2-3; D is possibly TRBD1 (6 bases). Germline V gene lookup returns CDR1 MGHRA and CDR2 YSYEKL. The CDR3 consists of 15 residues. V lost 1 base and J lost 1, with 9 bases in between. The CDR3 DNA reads TGCGCCAGCAGCCAAGGCCCAGGGGGCACAGATACGCAGTATTTT. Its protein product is CASSQGPGGTDTQYF.

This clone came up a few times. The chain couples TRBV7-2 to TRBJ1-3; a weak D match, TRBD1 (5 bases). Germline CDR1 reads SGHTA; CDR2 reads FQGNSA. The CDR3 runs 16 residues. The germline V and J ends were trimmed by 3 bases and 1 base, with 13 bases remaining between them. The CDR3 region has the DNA TGTGCCAGCAGCTTCCCAGGGAGGTTTTCTGGAAACACCATATATTTT. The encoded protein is CASSFPGRFSGNTIYF.

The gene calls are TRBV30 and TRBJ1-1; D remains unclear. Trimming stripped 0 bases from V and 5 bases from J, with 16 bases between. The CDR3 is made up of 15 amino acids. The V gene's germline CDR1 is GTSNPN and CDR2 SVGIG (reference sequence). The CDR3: CAWSVGSGRRTEAFF. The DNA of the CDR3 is TGTGCCTGGAGTGTAGGTTCAGGACGGAGGACTGAAGCTTTCTTT.

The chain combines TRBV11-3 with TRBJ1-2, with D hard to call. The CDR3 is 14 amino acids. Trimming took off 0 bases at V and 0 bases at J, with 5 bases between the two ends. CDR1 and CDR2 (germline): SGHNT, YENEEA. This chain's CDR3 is CASSLETANYGYTF. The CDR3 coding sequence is TGTGCCAGCAGCTTAGAGACGGCTAACTATGGCTACACCTTC.

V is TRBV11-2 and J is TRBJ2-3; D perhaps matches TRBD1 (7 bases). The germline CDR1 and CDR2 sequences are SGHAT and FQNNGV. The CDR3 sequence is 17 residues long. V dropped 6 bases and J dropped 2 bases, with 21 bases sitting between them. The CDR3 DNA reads TGTGCCAGCAGTTCCATTCCCCAGGGGGGCCCCACAGATACGCAGTATTTT. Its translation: CASSSIPQGGPTDTQYF.

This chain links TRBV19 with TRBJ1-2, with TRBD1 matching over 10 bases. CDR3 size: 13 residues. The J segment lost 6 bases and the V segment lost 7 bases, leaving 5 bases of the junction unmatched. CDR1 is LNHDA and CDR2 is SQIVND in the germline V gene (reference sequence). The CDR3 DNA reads TGTGCCAGTATCCTGGGGACAGGGGATGGCTACACCTTC. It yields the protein CASILGTGDGYTF. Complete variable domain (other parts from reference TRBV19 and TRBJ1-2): DGGITQSPKYLFRKEGQNVTLSCEQNLNHDAMYWYRQDPGQGLRLIYYSQIVNDFQKGDIAEGYSVSREKKESFPLTVTSAQKNPTAFYLCASILGTGDGYTFGSGTRLTVV.

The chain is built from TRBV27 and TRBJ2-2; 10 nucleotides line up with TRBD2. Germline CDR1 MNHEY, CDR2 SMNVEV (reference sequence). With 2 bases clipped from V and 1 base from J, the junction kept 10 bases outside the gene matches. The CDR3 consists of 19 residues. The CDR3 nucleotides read TGTGCCAGCAGTTTACGTAGGTTAGCGGGGGGAGTGAACACCGGGGAGCTGTTTTTT. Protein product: CASSLRRLAGGVNTGELFF.

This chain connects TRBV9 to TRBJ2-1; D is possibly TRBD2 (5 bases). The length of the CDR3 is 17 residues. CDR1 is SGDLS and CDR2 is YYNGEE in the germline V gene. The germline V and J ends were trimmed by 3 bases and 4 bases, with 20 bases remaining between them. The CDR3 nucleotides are TGTGCCAGCAGCGCCCGGGCTACGGCTGGGGAGTACAATGAGCAGTTCTTC. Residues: CASSARATAGEYNEQFF.